This T cell receptor (beta chain) was recorded in a study of blood T cell repertoires in COVID-19. As for the study in general: The cDNA or gDNA used as material had been derived from T cells, B-cell-depleted T cells, or PBMCs.

V was trimmed by 2 bases and J by 1 base, leaving 24 bases between them. This CDR3 comprises 19 residues. Per the original methods: Estimates of nucleated cell counts were drawn from the amplification of reference gene primers. Using immunoSEQ multiplex PCR, the repertoire was profiled, and TCRdb retains in-frame clones only, with some absent. D and trimming were read from the DNA, whereas the V and J calls and clone size are those reported in that table. This sample has roughly 99,000 clones; 89% occur once, and the top ten carry 4.9%. The sequence was obtained from a man aged 40-49 years with active or convalescent COVID-19. The sample was peripheral blood. This chain uses TRBV23-1 with TRBJ2-7, with D perhaps matching TRBD2 (6 bases). TRBV23-1 falls under the ORF class, with uncertain function. The DNA for the CDR3 is TGCGCCAGCAGTCAAATGGGCCAGGCAAGGGCAGGGACTTCCTACGAGCAGTACTTC. It is translated as CASSQMGQARAGTSYEQYF.